The clone carrying this T cell receptor beta chain was detected a few times. Its target is not known. The gene names given are mouse names. The sequence runs out 1 residue before the end of the CDR3; the remainder is reconstructed from the germline J gene. The time point was: mouse harvest day 14 after allogeneic transplant. Each mouse received 10^7 T-cell-depleted marrow cells plus 10^6 splenic CD5+ T cells by tail vein. Mice had MHC-mismatched B6 into BALB/c GVHD, sampled day 7 or 14. Repertoires were generated with immunoSEQ multiplex PCR, while TCRdb's copy carries only in-frame clones and drops some. The sample records 2,500 to 3,500 clones, about 50% being singletons. This specimen comes from a study of tissue T cells after allogeneic stem cell transplantation. Points from the study as a whole: Sampling depth was limited, and the cohort was small and clinically varied.

Germline V gives CDR1 SGHSN, CDR2 HYEKVE. The CDR3 runs 15 residues. The J segment lost 0 bases and the V segment lost 4 bases, leaving 7 bases of the junction unmatched. The chain combines TRBV12-1 with TRBJ1-1; TRBD1 agrees at 7 bases. The sequence was obtained from a female BALB/c mouse given C57BL/6 T cells with graft-versus-host disease after an allogeneic hematopoietic cell transplant. Sequencing was done on a sample of gut tissue. The covered CDR3 bases are TGTGCCAGCTCCCCCGGGACAGTTGCAAACACAGAAGTCTTC. It specifies CASSPGTVANTEVF. The full CDR3 sequence reads CASSPGTVANTEVFF.